These 14 T cell receptor beta chains came from one sample sequenced in a study of cytomegalovirus exposure and HLA in healthy donors. Primers: 60 Vbeta forward and 13 Jbeta reverse. Data came from immunoSEQ multiplex PCR; TCRdb stores just in-frame clones and leaves some out. The data hold about 140,000 clones, with roughly 80% observed a single time. The sample comprised PBMCs. These receptors originate from a female donor in good health and CMV-seronegative.

The V gene is TRBV28, the J gene TRBJ1-4, with D perhaps matching TRBD1 (6 bases). CDR3 size: 15 residues. Germline values: CDR1 MDHEN, CDR2 SYDVKM. V lost 1 base, J lost 7 bases, and 13 bases lay in between. In DNA form, the CDR3 reads TGTGCCAGCAGTTTATCCAGGGGTGACGGTGAAAAACTGTTTTTT. It is translated as CASSLSRGDGEKLFF. Supplemented by reference TRBV28 and TRBJ1-4, the full variable domain reads DVKVTQSSRYLVKRTGEKVFLECVQDMDHENMFWYRQDPGLGLRLIYFSYDVKMKEKGDIPEGYSVSREKKERFSLILESASTNQTSMYLCASSLSRGDGEKLFFGSGTQLSVL.

The rearrangement joins TRBV7-3 to TRBJ1-2; 7 nucleotides agree with TRBD1. Germline CDR1 SGHTA, CDR2 FQGTGA. This CDR3 spans 15 amino acids. The junction had 10 bases not matched to a gene; V was cut back by 5 bases and J by 4 bases. CDR3 sequence (DNA): TGTGCCAGCAGCCCCGGGACAGTAGGTTTCTATGGCTACACCTTC. This translates into CASSPGTVGFYGYTF.

This chain connects TRBV28 to TRBJ2-5; TRBD1 is a possible D gene (6 bases). The CDR3 extends over 13 amino acids. Trimming cost V 3 bases and J 5 bases, with 10 bases left between them. Germline loops: CDR1 MDHEN, CDR2 SYDVKM. The chain's CDR3 is CASSFARGETQYF. The CDR3 DNA sequence: TGTGCCAGCAGTTTCGCAAGGGGGGAGACCCAGTACTTC.

The sample holds a few counts of this clone. In DNA form, the CDR3 reads TGTGCCAGCAGCTCGTACCCGGGACTAGCGGGGATTGATACGCAGTATTTT. Its translation is CASSSYPGLAGIDTQYF. This chain joins TRBV7-2 and TRBJ2-3, with 13 bases aligning to TRBD2. This CDR3 spans 17 amino acids. The germline V gene encodes CDR1 SGHTA and CDR2 FQGNSA. J gave up 6 bases and V 4 bases, and 10 bases lay outside the gene matches.

This clone was seen many times. This rearrangement joins TRBV19 to TRBJ1-5; 8 bases fit TRBD1. The CDR3 runs 13 residues. The trim removed 8 bases at V and 3 bases at J, leaving 3 bases unmatched. Germline assignment: CDR1 LNHDA and CDR2 SQIVND (reference sequence). Written as DNA, the CDR3 is TGTGCCAGTCAGGACAGGGCCAATCAGCCCCAGCATTTT. Residues: CASQDRANQPQHF.

V usage is TRBV10-2 and J usage is TRBJ2-1, with D possibly being TRBD2 (5 bases). The V and J ends lost 7 bases and 9 bases respectively, with 10 bases between them. This CDR3 region has 11 residues. Germline-derived CDR1 and CDR2 are WSHSY and SAAADI. CDR3 protein: CASILAGEQFF. The DNA of the CDR3 is TGCGCCAGCATCTTGGCGGGTGAGCAGTTCTTC.

The chain carries TRBV13 and TRBJ1-5; D unresolved. CDR3 length: 14 residues. From germline, CDR1 is PRHDT and CDR2 FYEKMQ (reference sequence). V was cut by 5 bases and J by 2 bases, with 10 bases left in between. The CDR3 is CASSAGWGNQPQHF. CDR3 in DNA: TGTGCCAGCAGCGCGGGCTGGGGCAATCAGCCCCAGCATTTT.

This clone was found many times. The J gene is TRBJ1-6, the V gene TRBV4-3; a weak D match, TRBD1 (6 bases). Germline V CDR1 and CDR2: LGHNA, YSLEER. The CDR3 is made up of 14 amino acids. Trimming took 4 bases from V and 8 from J, leaving 12 bases between them. The CDR3 DNA reads TGCGCCAGCAGCCCCGCCGGGACACATTCACCCCTCCACTTT. It yields the protein CASSPAGTHSPLHF.

This clone appeared a few times. This rearrangement joins TRBV10-3 to TRBJ1-2, with 7 bases matching TRBD1. Germline values: CDR1 ENHRY, CDR2 SYGVKD. With V trimmed by 2 bases and J by 4 bases, 7 bases remained unmatched. The CDR3 is 15 residues long. DNA of the CDR3: TGTGCCATCAGTGAGGGGGACAGACTTCCCTATGGCTACACCTTC. Its protein product is CAISEGDRLPYGYTF.

The CDR3 DNA reads TGTGCCAGTAGCTTCGGGACTAGCGGGGGGTTCACCGGGGAGCTGTTTTTT. Translated, it gives CASSFGTSGGFTGELFF. The V call is TRBV19, the J call TRBJ2-2, with 15 bases aligning to TRBD2. The CDR3 sequence is 17 residues long. Germline CDR1 reads LNHDA; CDR2 reads SQIVND (reference sequence). V lost 6 bases and J lost 4; bases outside the gene matches: 6.

This clone was recorded a few times. The chain recombines TRBV7-9 with TRBJ1-4; weak D call: TRBD1 (5 bases). Trimming removed 1 base from V and 14 bases from J, with 11 bases in between. The CDR3 is 12 amino acids. The germline V gene encodes CDR1 SEHNR and CDR2 FQNEAQ (reference sequence). For the CDR3, the DNA is TGTGCCAGCAGCTTAGTCGGGGGGTTGCTGTTTTTT. Translating it yields CASSLVGGLLFF.

In DNA form, the CDR3 reads TGTGCCAGCAGCTTGGGTGGAGGGCGAAACACTGAAGCTTTCTTT. Translation gives CASSLGGGRNTEAFF. This chain links TRBV5-8 with TRBJ1-1; no definite D call. The CDR3 runs to 15 residues. V was shortened by 0 bases and J by 2 bases, with 11 bases between the two germline ends. Germline V gives CDR1 SGHTS, CDR2 YDEGEE.

The gene calls are TRBV5-1 and TRBJ1-1, with D tentatively TRBD1 (6 bases). The V gene's germline CDR1 is SGHRS and CDR2 YFSETQ. V gave up 3 bases and J gave up 3 bases, with 12 bases separating them. The CDR3 has 14 residues. The CDR3 loop reads CASSSLTGYTEAFF. For the CDR3, the DNA is TGCGCCAGCAGCTCGCTTACAGGGTACACTGAAGCTTTCTTT.

This rearrangement joins TRBV11-2 to TRBJ2-1, with D unresolved. With 2 bases removed from V and 9 bases from J, the gap between germline ends came to 11 bases. The CDR3 totals 13 residues. The germline V gene encodes CDR1 SGHAT and CDR2 FQNNGV. The CDR3, as DNA: TGTGCCAGCAGCTTATCGTCCGTTCCTGAGCAGTTCTTC. Translated: CASSLSSVPEQFF.